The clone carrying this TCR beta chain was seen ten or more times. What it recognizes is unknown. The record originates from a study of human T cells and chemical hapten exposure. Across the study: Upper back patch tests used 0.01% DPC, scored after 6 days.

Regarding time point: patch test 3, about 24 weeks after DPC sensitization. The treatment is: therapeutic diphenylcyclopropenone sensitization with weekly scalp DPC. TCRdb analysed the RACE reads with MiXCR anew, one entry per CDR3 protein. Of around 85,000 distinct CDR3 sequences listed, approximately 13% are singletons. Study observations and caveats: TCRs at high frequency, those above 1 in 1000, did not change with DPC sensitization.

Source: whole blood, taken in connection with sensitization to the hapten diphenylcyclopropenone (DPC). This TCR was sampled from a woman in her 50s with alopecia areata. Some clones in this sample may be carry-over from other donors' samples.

CDR3 in DNA: TGTGCCAGCAGCCCGAAGACAGGGTCGGACGGCTACACCTTC. Its translation is CASSPKTGSDGYTF. This rearrangement joins TRBV11-2 to TRBJ1-2, with 7 bases lining up with TRBD1. This CDR3 spans 14 amino acids. The trim removed 5 bases at V and 8 bases at J, leaving 11 bases unmatched. Germline V lookup: CDR1 SGHAT, CDR2 FQNNGV. Looking up the rest from reference TRBV11-2 and TRBJ1-2 gives the full variable domain: EAGVAQSPRYKIIEKRQSVAFWCNPISGHATLYWYQQILGQGPKLLIQFQNNGVVDDSQLPKDRFSAERLKGVDSTLKIQPAKLEDSAVYLCASSPKTGSDGYTFGSGTRLTVV.